This T cell receptor beta chain was found in a study of cytomegalovirus exposure and HLA in healthy donors. Findings and limits, study-wide: A later analysis found that most CMV-associated TCR beta chains appeared HLA-restricted. Cytomegalovirus status, reportedly, was diagnosed with high specificity and sensitivity by the classifier. Data from an earlier analysis indicated that most TCR beta V segments were productive either about 90% or about 30% of the time.

The V gene's germline CDR1 is MNHEY and CDR2 SVGAGI. The CDR3 totals 13 residues. Trimming took 0 bases from V and 6 from J, leaving 9 bases between them. Concerning this clone: What it binds is unknown.

Primers included in the PCR were 60 Vbeta and 13 Jbeta primers. Assay used: immunoSEQ multiplex PCR; TCRdb lists only in-frame clones, some missing. The listing contains 60,000 to 85,000 clones. The sequence derives from a man aged 50-60 years in good health and CMV-seropositive. V is TRBV6-5 and J is TRBJ2-7; no clear D. Sequencing was performed on PBMCs. CDR3 in DNA: TGTGCCAGCAGTTACTCTACTATGAGCGAGCAGTACTTC. Encoded protein: CASSYSTMSEQYF.